This T cell receptor beta chain is from a study of cytomegalovirus exposure and HLA in healthy donors. Background on the study: Researchers found that approximately 80% of just under 400 genotyped donors fell within the Caucasian-associated ancestry cluster. Study observations and caveats: Through in vitro validation, three CMV-associated chains were shown to be specific for CMV antigens.

CDR1 is MNHEY, CDR2 SVGAGI, per germline. This CDR3 has 14 amino acids. V trimming: 6 bases; J trimming: 4 bases; junction bases outside the gene matches: 6. Remarks on this clone: No antigen is known for it.

The PCR used 60 Vbeta and 13 Jbeta primers. Here immunoSEQ multiplex PCR was the method, and the copy in TCRdb shows in-frame clones only, minus some. Recorded for this sample: 150,000 to 200,000 clones. This rearrangement joins TRBV6-5 to TRBJ1-2, with 9 bases that match TRBD1. The sample comprised PBMCs. This clonotype originated in a woman between 18 and 30 years old in good health and CMV-seropositive. For the CDR3, the DNA is TGTGCCAGCAGACCAACAGGGGGCCCCTATGGCTACACCTTC. Its translation: CASRPTGGPYGYTF.